A single sample gave rise to the 10 T cell receptor beta chains below, sequenced in a study of T cell responses to AZD1222 COVID-19 vaccine (dated by TCRdb to the early 2020s). This sample's time point label indicates: baseline before first vaccination. The library relied on the immunoSEQ multiplex PCR assay. The table was pulled from immuneACCESS by TCRdb, which kept in-frame rearrangements only. Such tables lose some clones; where checked, under half of the loss comes from unresolved V genes, and the rest has no known cause. Present in this sample are about 100,000 clones, about nine tenths of which were seen just once. Under 1.5% of the sample is held by the ten biggest clonotypes. The sequencing used peripheral blood, collected on day 0 of AZD1222 vaccination. These receptor sequences come from an adult in good health.

CDR3 amino acids: CASRKQGVDTQYF. DNA of the CDR3: TGTGCCAGCAGAAAACAGGGGGTGGATACGCAGTATTTT. This chain joins TRBV28 and TRBJ2-3; 8 bases match TRBD1. CDR1 is MDHEN and CDR2 is SYDVKM in the germline V gene. CDR3 length equals 13 residues. V trimming: 6 bases; J trimming: 6 bases; junction bases outside the gene matches: 5.

The chain recombines TRBV19 with TRBJ1-2; D is unclear. V was trimmed by 6 bases and J by 5 bases, leaving 19 bases between them. The CDR3 extends over 15 amino acids. Germline assignment: CDR1 LNHDA and CDR2 SQIVND (reference sequence). CDR3 nucleotide sequence: TGTGCCAGTAGGATACTCGACGTCAGTGGGTATGGCTACACCTTC. This encodes CASRILDVSGYGYTF. Using reference TRBV19 and TRBJ1-2 for the parts outside the CDR3, the full variable domain is DGGITQSPKYLFRKEGQNVTLSCEQNLNHDAMYWYRQDPGQGLRLIYYSQIVNDFQKGDIAEGYSVSREKKESFPLTVTSAQKNPTAFYLCASRILDVSGYGYTFGSGTRLTVV.

The rearrangement joins TRBV6-5 to TRBJ2-5; 8 nucleotides line up with TRBD2. The V segment lost 2 bases and the J segment 7 bases; nucleotides outside the gene matches: 6. This CDR3 spans 14 amino acids. Germline V gives CDR1 MNHEY, CDR2 SVGAGI. Written as DNA, the CDR3 is TGTGCCAGCAGTTACGGGACTAGTCGGGCGACCCAGTACTTC. Encoded protein: CASSYGTSRATQYF.

V is TRBV19 and J is TRBJ1-2; D unclear. The CDR3 spans 12 residues. The V end lost 5 bases, the J end lost 3 bases, and 7 bases lay between the germline ends. Looked up from germline, CDR1 is LNHDA and CDR2 is SQIVND (reference sequence). This CDR3 reads CASSPQYYGYTF. The CDR3 nucleotides are TGTGCCAGTAGTCCTCAGTACTATGGCTACACCTTC.

This chain links TRBV12-3 or TRBV12-4 with TRBJ1-2; TRBD1 aligns across 8 bases. There are 13 residues in the CDR3. Trimming at V came to 5 bases and at J to 8 bases, leaving 7 bases not matched to a gene. The CDR3 coding sequence is TGTGCCAGCAGTCCCACAGGGGGAAGCGGCTACACCTTC. This encodes CASSPTGGSGYTF.

This clone was seen a few times. The rearrangement joins TRBV11-3 to TRBJ2-3; D perhaps matches TRBD2 (6 bases). Germline assignment: CDR1 SGHNT and CDR2 YENEEA. Trimming stripped 1 base from V and 8 bases from J, with 16 bases between. The CDR3 length is 15 residues. CDR3 sequence (DNA): TGTGCCAGCAGCTTAGGAGGGCTTATGGAGGGTACGCAGTATTTT. As protein: CASSLGGLMEGTQYF.

V and J are TRBV5-1 and TRBJ1-2, with D tentatively TRBD1 (6 bases). Germline V gene lookup returns CDR1 SGHRS and CDR2 YFSETQ. The CDR3 is 12 amino acids. V was cut by 0 bases and J by 8 bases, with 8 bases left in between. This CDR3 reads CASSLDRGGYTF. Here the CDR3 DNA reads TGCGCCAGCAGCTTGGATAGGGGGGGCTACACCTTC. The full variable domain, with the rest looked up from reference TRBV5-1 and TRBJ1-2, is KAGVTQTPRYLIKTRGQQVTLSCSPISGHRSVSWYQQTPGQGLQFLFEYFSETQRNKGNFPGRFSGRQFSNSRSEMNVSTLELGDSALYLCASSLDRGGYTFGSGTRLTVV.

This clone was observed once. The rearrangement links TRBV3-1 (or the pseudogene TRBV3-2) to TRBJ2-5; no clear D. The germline V gene encodes CDR1 LGHDT and CDR2 YNNKEL (reference sequence). CDR3 length equals 14 residues. Deletions cut 1 base from V and 2 bases from J, with 8 bases between. CDR3 amino acids: CASSQAEPQETQYF. The CDR3 DNA reads TGTGCCAGCAGCCAAGCTGAGCCACAAGAGACCCAGTACTTC.

The rearrangement uses TRBV7-9 and TRBJ2-1, with D perhaps matching TRBD2 (5 bases). The CDR3 covers 15 residues. The V gene's germline CDR1 is SEHNR and CDR2 FQNEAQ (reference sequence). Trimming pared 4 bases from V and 5 bases from J, leaving 15 bases between. The CDR3 DNA follows: TGTGCCAGCAGCTCCCACACGGGATCGGACAATGAGCAGTTCTTC. Protein sequence: CASSSHTGSDNEQFF.

This chain connects TRBV11-2 to TRBJ1-4, with D perhaps matching TRBD1 (5 bases). The ends were cut back, 5 bases at V and 2 bases at J, with 12 bases in the middle. The CDR3 extends over 15 amino acids. The germline CDR1 and CDR2 sequences are SGHAT and FQNNGV. CDR3 sequence: CASSRKQETNEKLFF. The CDR3, as DNA: TGTGCCAGCAGCCGAAAACAGGAGACTAATGAAAAACTGTTTTTT. Supplemented by reference TRBV11-2 and TRBJ1-4, the full variable domain reads EAGVAQSPRYKIIEKRQSVAFWCNPISGHATLYWYQQILGQGPKLLIQFQNNGVVDDSQLPKDRFSAERLKGVDSTLKIQPAKLEDSAVYLCASSRKQETNEKLFFGSGTQLSVL.